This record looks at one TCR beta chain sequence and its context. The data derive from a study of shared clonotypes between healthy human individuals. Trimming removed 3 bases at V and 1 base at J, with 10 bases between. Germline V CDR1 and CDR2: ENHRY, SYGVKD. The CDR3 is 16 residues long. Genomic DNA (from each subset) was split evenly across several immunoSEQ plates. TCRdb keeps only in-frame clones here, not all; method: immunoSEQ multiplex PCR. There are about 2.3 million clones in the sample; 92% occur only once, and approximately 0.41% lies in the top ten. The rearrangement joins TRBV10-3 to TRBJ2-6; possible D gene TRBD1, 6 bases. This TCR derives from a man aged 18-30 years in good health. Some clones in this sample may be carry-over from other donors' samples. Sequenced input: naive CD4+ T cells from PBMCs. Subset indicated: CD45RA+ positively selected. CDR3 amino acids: CAISEQGYSGANVLTF. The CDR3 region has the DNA TGTGCCATCAGTGAACAGGGTTATTCTGGGGCCAACGTCCTGACTTTC.